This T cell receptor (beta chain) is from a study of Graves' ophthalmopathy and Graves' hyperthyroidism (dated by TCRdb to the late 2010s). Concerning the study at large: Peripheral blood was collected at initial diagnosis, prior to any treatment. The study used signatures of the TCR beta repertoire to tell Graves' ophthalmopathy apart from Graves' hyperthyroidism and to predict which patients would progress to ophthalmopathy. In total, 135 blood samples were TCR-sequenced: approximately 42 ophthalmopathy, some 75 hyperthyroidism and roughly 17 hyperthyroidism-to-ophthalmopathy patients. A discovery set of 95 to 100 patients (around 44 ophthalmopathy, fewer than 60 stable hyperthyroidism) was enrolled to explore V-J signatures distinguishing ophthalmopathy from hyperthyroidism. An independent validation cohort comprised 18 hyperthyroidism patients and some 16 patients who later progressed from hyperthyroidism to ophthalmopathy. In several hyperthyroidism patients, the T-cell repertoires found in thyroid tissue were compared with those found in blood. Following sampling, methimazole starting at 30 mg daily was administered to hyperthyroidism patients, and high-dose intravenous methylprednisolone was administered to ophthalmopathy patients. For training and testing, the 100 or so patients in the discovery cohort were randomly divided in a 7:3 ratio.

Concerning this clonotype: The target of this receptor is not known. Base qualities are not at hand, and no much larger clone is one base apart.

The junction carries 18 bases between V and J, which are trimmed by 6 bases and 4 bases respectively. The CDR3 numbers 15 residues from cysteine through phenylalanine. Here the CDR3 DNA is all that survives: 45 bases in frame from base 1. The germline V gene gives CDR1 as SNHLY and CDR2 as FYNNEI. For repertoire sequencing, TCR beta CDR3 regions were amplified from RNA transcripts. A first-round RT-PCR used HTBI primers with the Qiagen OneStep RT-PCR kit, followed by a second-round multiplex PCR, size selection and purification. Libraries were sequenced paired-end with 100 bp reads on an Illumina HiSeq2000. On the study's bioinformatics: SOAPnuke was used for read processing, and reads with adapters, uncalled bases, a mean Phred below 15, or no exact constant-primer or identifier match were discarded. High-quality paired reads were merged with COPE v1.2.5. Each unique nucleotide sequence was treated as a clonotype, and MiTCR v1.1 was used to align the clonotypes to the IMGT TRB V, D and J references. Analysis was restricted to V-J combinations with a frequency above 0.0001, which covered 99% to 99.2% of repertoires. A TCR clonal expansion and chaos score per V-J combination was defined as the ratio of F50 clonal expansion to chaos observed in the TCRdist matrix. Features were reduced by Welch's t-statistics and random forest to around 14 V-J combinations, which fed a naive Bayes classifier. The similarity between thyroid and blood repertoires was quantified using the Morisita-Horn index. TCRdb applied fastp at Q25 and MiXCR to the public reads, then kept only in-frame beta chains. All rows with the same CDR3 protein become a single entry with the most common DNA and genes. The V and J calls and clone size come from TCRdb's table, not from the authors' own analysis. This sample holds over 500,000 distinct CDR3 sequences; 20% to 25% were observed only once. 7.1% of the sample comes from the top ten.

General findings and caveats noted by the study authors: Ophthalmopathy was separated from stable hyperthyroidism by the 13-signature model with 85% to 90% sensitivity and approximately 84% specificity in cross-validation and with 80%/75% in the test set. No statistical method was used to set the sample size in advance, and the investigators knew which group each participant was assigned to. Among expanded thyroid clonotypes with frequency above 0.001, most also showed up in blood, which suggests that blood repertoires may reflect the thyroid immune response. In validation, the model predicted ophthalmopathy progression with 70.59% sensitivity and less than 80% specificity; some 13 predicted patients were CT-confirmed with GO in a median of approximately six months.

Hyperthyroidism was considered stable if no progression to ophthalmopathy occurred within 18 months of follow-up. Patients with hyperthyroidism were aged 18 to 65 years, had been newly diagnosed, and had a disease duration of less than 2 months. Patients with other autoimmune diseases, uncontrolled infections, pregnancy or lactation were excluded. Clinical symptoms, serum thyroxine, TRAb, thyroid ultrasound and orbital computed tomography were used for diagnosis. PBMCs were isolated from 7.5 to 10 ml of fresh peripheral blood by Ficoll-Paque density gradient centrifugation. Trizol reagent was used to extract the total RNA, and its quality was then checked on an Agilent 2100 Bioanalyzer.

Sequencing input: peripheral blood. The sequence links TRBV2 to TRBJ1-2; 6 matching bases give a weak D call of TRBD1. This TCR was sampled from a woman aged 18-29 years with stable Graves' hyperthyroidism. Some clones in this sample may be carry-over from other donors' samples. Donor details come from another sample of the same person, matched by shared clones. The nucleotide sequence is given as TGTGCCAGCAGATCCCGGACAGCCTTCTTCTATGGCTACACCTTC. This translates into CASRSRTAFFYGYTF.